Shown below are 31 T cell receptor beta chains from a single sample sequenced in a study of T cells after somatic rescue of genetic block (dated by TCRdb to the early 2020s). Library preparation was by the immunoSEQ multiplex PCR assay. TCRdb holds this immuneACCESS table with in-frame rearrangements only. Some clones are missing; in checked studies, unresolved V genes explain under half, and the rest has no known cause. The sample profile shows roughly 11,000 clones; around two thirds of them were found once. Together, the top ten hold approximately 20% of the sample. The sample consisted of peripheral blood mononuclear cells (PBMCs). Source of these receptors: a boy aged 5 to 17.

This clone was seen just once. The chain recombines TRBV5-6 with TRBJ1-1; D not resolved. Germline assignment: CDR1 SGHDT and CDR2 YYEEEE. CDR3 size: 14 residues. V lost 4 bases, J lost 0 bases, and 10 bases lay in between. In DNA form, the CDR3 reads TGTGCCAGCAGCGTAGGAGGCCTGAACACTGAAGCTTTCTTT. Its protein product is CASSVGGLNTEAFF.

V and J are TRBV19 and TRBJ2-7, with 7 bases identical to TRBD2. The CDR3 sequence is 15 residues long. The germline V gene encodes CDR1 LNHDA and CDR2 SQIVND (reference sequence). The V and J ends lost 4 bases and 2 bases, in that order; junction bases with no gene match: 8. The DNA for the CDR3 is TGTGCCAGTAGTAACTCTGCGGGAGCGACCTACGAGCAGTACTTC. Translating gives CASSNSAGATYEQYF.

This chain uses TRBV7-9 with TRBJ2-1; D remains ambiguous. Trimming stripped 10 bases from V and 0 bases from J, with 13 bases between. The CDR3 has 14 amino acids. Per the germline V gene, CDR1 is SEHNR and CDR2 is FQNEAQ (reference sequence). The CDR3 bases are TGTGCCATAGGATACGGTAGCTCCTACAATGAGCAGTTCTTC. This codes for CAIGYGSSYNEQFF.

V and J are TRBV27 and TRBJ2-1; no reliable D call. Germline assignment: CDR1 MNHEY and CDR2 SMNVEV (reference sequence). Trimming pared 2 bases from V and 4 bases from J, leaving 9 bases between. CDR3 length: 14 residues. CDR3: CASSLIAPYNEQFF. CDR3 sequence (DNA): TGTGCCAGCAGTTTAATAGCTCCATACAATGAGCAGTTCTTC.

The J gene is TRBJ2-7, the V gene TRBV14; 7 bases fit TRBD1. The ends lost 6 bases at V and 3 bases at J; junction bases unmatched: 8. From germline, CDR1 is SGHDN and CDR2 FVKESK. This CDR3 has 14 residues. The CDR3 is CASSLTGWDYEQYF. Written as DNA, the CDR3 is TGTGCCAGCAGTCTGACAGGGTGGGACTACGAGCAGTACTTC.

This rearrangement joins TRBV2 to TRBJ2-3, with TRBD2 matching 7 bases. V lost 3 bases and J lost 4; bases outside the gene matches: 4. CDR1 SNHLY and CDR2 FYNNEI come from the germline V gene. The CDR3 is 14 residues long. DNA of the CDR3: TGTGCCAGCAGTGAGGGGGGGAGCGCAGATACGCAGTATTTT. Amino acid sequence: CASSEGGSADTQYF. Drawing the rest from reference TRBV2 and TRBJ2-3, the complete variable domain is EPEVTQTPSHQVTQMGQEVILRCVPISNHLYFYWYRQILGQKVEFLVSFYNNEISEKSEIFDDQFSVERPDGSNFTLKIRSTKLEDSAMYFCASSEGGSADTQYFGPGTRLTVL.

V gene TRBV28 combines with J gene TRBJ1-1; maybe TRBD1 (6 bases). Germline CDR1 and CDR2: MDHEN and SYDVKM. The CDR3 is 16 amino acids. V was shortened by 2 bases and J by 1 base, with 14 bases between the two germline ends. The DNA for the CDR3 is TGTGCCAGCAGTTTAGATCGGACAGAGGGGAACACTGAAGCTTTCTTT. It is translated as CASSLDRTEGNTEAFF.

This clone was detected a few times. The chain joins TRBV2 to TRBJ2-7; TRBD2 agrees at 8 bases. V was clipped by 3 bases and J by 2 bases; unmatched bases: 9. Germline V gives CDR1 SNHLY, CDR2 FYNNEI. This CDR3 is built from 16 residues. The CDR3 reads CASSEGLPGGAYEQYF. In DNA, the CDR3 is TGTGCCAGCAGTGAGGGACTGCCGGGAGGGGCCTACGAGCAGTACTTC.

The chain employs TRBV6-5 and TRBJ1-1; D not resolved. CDR1 is MNHEY, CDR2 SVGAGI, per germline. The CDR3 is 15 amino acids. V lost 0 bases, J lost 2 bases, and 10 bases lay in between. The chain's CDR3 is CASSYSGSVNTEAFF. CDR3 coding DNA: TGTGCCAGCAGTTACTCTGGCAGCGTAAACACTGAAGCTTTCTTT.

There are a few counts of this clone. This rearrangement joins TRBV30 to TRBJ1-2, with D uncertain. Germline V gives CDR1 GTSNPN, CDR2 SVGIG (reference sequence). The CDR3 length is 16 residues. The V and J ends lost 2 bases and 0 bases respectively, with 16 bases between them. CDR3 nucleotide sequence: TGTGCCTGGAGTTGGACGGGGAACGGACCTAACTATGGCTACACCTTC. This translates into CAWSWTGNGPNYGYTF.

The rearrangement uses TRBV25-1 and TRBJ2-7, with D possibly called TRBD1 or TRBD2 (5 bases each). This CDR3 contains 13 residues. Trimming left V 4 bases short and J 2 bases short, with 9 bases between. Per germline, CDR1 MGHDK and CDR2 SYGVNS. The CDR3 sequence is CASSVLGPYEQYF. As DNA, the CDR3 is TGTGCCAGCAGTGTACTGGGACCCTACGAGCAGTACTTC.

This clone was recorded a few times. The chain recombines TRBV28 with TRBJ2-7, with 10 bases that match TRBD2. V shed 5 bases, J shed 3 bases, and the junction held 13 bases outside the gene matches. Germline V gives CDR1 MDHEN, CDR2 SYDVKM. CDR3 size: 17 residues. The CDR3 bases are TGTGCCAGCAGTACTCCCGCGGCAGGACTAGCGGACTACGAGCAGTACTTC. Amino acids: CASSTPAAGLADYEQYF.

This rearrangement joins TRBV7-9 to TRBJ2-2; D possibly matches TRBD1 or TRBD2 (5 bases each). Trimming took 3 bases from V and 5 from J, leaving 13 bases between them. The CDR3 has 15 residues. Looked up from germline, CDR1 is SEHNR and CDR2 is FQNEAQ (reference sequence). The CDR3 here is CASSFGQGETGELFF. CDR3 bases: TGTGCCAGCAGCTTCGGACAAGGGGAGACCGGGGAGCTGTTTTTT.

By proportion, this clone is medium-sized. The V gene is TRBV7-7, the J gene TRBJ2-3; possible D gene TRBD1, 6 bases. Germline V gives CDR1 SSHAT, CDR2 FNYEAQ (reference sequence). The CDR3 spans 15 residues. The ends were cut back, 5 bases at V and 4 bases at J, with 16 bases in the middle. The CDR3 DNA follows: TGTGCCAGCAGCGAGGGGCAGGGGTGGGCAGATACGCAGTATTTT. Translation: CASSEGQGWADTQYF.

This clone was recorded only once. The CDR3 sequence: CASSEQQLMNTEAFF. For the CDR3, the DNA is TGTGCCAGCAGTGAACAACAGCTGATGAACACTGAAGCTTTCTTT. The chain carries TRBV2 and TRBJ1-1; D uncertain. The CDR3 is made up of 15 amino acids. The germline V and J ends were trimmed by 2 bases and 0 bases, with 10 bases remaining between them. From germline, CDR1 is SNHLY and CDR2 FYNNEI.

V usage is TRBV11-3 and J usage is TRBJ2-5; 8 nucleotides agree with TRBD1. The end of the DNA is better explained by TRBJ2-7, so the J call may be wrong. Germline assignment: CDR1 SGHNT and CDR2 YENEEA. The CDR3 has 14 amino acids. The CDR3 reads CASSLGTGSYEQYF. The CDR3 nucleotides are TGTGCCAGCAGCTTAGGGACAGGGTCCTACGAGCAGTACTTC.

The rearrangement joins TRBV19 to TRBJ2-2; either TRBD1 or TRBD2 may fit D (5 bases each). CDR3 size: 15 residues. V lost 4 bases and J 2 bases, leaving 11 bases between the germline ends. CDR1 is LNHDA, CDR2 SQIVND, per germline (reference sequence). The CDR3 bases are TGTGCCAGTAGTACTTGGGACGGAAACACCGGGGAGCTGTTTTTT. Its protein is CASSTWDGNTGELFF. Complete variable domain (other parts from reference TRBV19 and TRBJ2-2): DGGITQSPKYLFRKEGQNVTLSCEQNLNHDAMYWYRQDPGQGLRLIYYSQIVNDFQKGDIAEGYSVSREKKESFPLTVTSAQKNPTAFYLCASSTWDGNTGELFFGEGSRLTVL.

The rearrangement joins TRBV28 to TRBJ2-1, with D hard to call. With 4 bases removed from V and 9 bases from J, the gap between germline ends came to 13 bases. CDR1 is MDHEN and CDR2 is SYDVKM in the germline V gene. This CDR3 is 13 amino acids long. The chain's CDR3 is CASSSFRRSEQFF. The CDR3 region has the DNA TGTGCCAGCAGTTCCTTTAGGCGGAGTGAGCAGTTCTTC.

This chain joins TRBV28 and TRBJ2-3; D uncertain. V was cut by 2 bases and J by 2 bases, with 5 bases left in between. Germline V gene sequence: CDR1 MDHEN, CDR2 SYDVKM. This CDR3 has 13 amino acids. CDR3 amino acids: CASSLGNTDTQYF. DNA of the CDR3: TGTGCCAGCAGTTTAGGAAACACAGATACGCAGTATTTT.

V gene TRBV7-2 combines with J gene TRBJ2-3; D gene ambiguous. The CDR3 runs to 15 residues. The germline CDR1 and CDR2 sequences are SGHTA and FQGNSA. Trimming took 5 bases from V and 0 from J, leaving 12 bases between them. The CDR3 DNA sequence: TGTGCCAGCAGCGCGGTTACGGCTAGCACAGATACGCAGTATTTT. Its protein product is CASSAVTASTDTQYF.

The rearrangement links TRBV29-1 to TRBJ2-3; TRBD2 matches at 13 bases. The V and J ends lost 2 bases and 0 bases, in that order; junction bases with no gene match: 14. CDR1 SQVTM and CDR2 ANQGSEA come from the germline V gene. The CDR3 has 20 residues. CDR3 amino acids: CSVELVPGLAGAPSTDTQYF. CDR3 coding DNA: TGCAGCGTTGAATTGGTACCCGGACTAGCGGGGGCCCCAAGCACAGATACGCAGTATTTT.

The gene calls are TRBV30 and TRBJ2-5, with D possibly matching TRBD1 (5 bases). Germline assignment: CDR1 GTSNPN and CDR2 SVGIG (reference sequence). The CDR3 contains 13 residues. V lost 3 bases and J lost 1, with 9 bases in between. CDR3 sequence reads: CAWSPQGQETQYF. The CDR3 DNA reads TGTGCCTGGAGCCCCCAGGGCCAAGAGACCCAGTACTTC.

The chain recombines TRBV30 with TRBJ1-5; tentatively, D is TRBD1 (6 bases). V was cut by 0 bases and J by 0 bases, with 12 bases left in between. This CDR3 has 16 amino acids. Germline lookup yields CDR1 GTSNPN and CDR2 SVGIG (reference sequence). CDR3 DNA: TGTGCCTGGAGTGTGCCAGGGGCTCCTAGCAATCAGCCCCAGCATTTT. Translated, it gives CAWSVPGAPSNQPQHF.

CDR3 coding DNA: TGTGCCAGCAGCTTAAATACCGGCTACGAGCAGTACTTC. Protein sequence: CASSLNTGYEQYF. This chain connects TRBV7-2 to TRBJ2-7; no firm D call. V was pared by 2 bases and J by 3 bases, with 8 bases between. The CDR3 is made up of 13 amino acids. CDR1 and CDR2 (germline): SGHTA, FQGNSA.

This clone was seen a handful of times. The gene calls are TRBV7-8 and TRBJ1-4, with D tentatively TRBD1 (5 bases). The CDR3 has 15 residues. The V end was cut by 0 bases, the J end by 8 bases, with 13 bases between. CDR1 and CDR2 (germline): SGHVS, FQNEAQ. The CDR3 here is CASSLAARAEEKLFF. The CDR3 DNA is TGTGCCAGCAGCTTAGCGGCCAGGGCGGAGGAAAAACTGTTTTTT.

CDR3 DNA: TGTGCCAGCAGCCAAGATTTCGAGGGGAGGGATGAAGCTTTCTTT. As protein: CASSQDFEGRDEAFF. The chain combines TRBV4-2 with TRBJ1-1; TRBD1 might be the D (5 bases). The CDR3 extends over 15 amino acids. With 0 bases removed from V and 7 bases from J, the gap between germline ends came to 15 bases. Germline CDR1 LGHNA, CDR2 YNFKEQ.

This rearrangement joins TRBV2 to TRBJ1-5; the match to TRBD1 covers 8 bases. In germline, CDR1 is SNHLY, CDR2 FYNNEI. The CDR3 spans 15 residues. Unmatched junction bases numbered 7, after V lost 6 bases and J lost 3 bases. This CDR3 is CASSGQGNPNQPQHF. The CDR3 DNA follows: TGTGCCAGCAGCGGACAGGGAAATCCCAATCAGCCCCAGCATTTT.

Of note for this clone: The likely explanation is a read error, given a far larger clone one base away. Here the CDR3 omits its conserved ending phenylalanine or tryptophan, so a read error is the likely source. The CDR3 nucleotides are TGTGCCAGCAGCTTAGGACAGGGGGACCAGCGGATTTCCTACGAGCAGTACCTC. It codes for CASSLGQGDQRISYEQYL. The rearrangement uses TRBV11-2 and TRBJ2-7; 9 bases match TRBD1. This CDR3 region has 18 residues. V trimming: 1 base; J trimming: 1 base; junction bases outside the gene matches: 11. Germline-derived CDR1 and CDR2 are SGHAT and FQNNGV.

The rearrangement joins TRBV27 to TRBJ1-5; D is undetermined. Trimming pared 4 bases from V and 2 bases from J, leaving 12 bases between. Germline V gives CDR1 MNHEY, CDR2 SMNVEV (reference sequence). CDR3 length: 15 amino acids. CDR3 sequence reads: CASSSLKWGNQPQHF. For the CDR3, the DNA is TGTGCCAGCAGTTCTCTCAAATGGGGCAATCAGCCCCAGCATTTT.

The chain has TRBV30 and TRBJ1-6, with D possibly TRBD1 on 6 matching bases. Germline-derived CDR1 and CDR2 are GTSNPN and SVGIG (reference sequence). The CDR3 loop spans 14 amino acids. V was cut by 1 base and J by 10 bases, with 14 bases left in between. CDR3: CAWSAGAQGSPLHF. As DNA, the CDR3 is TGTGCCTGGAGTGCCGGGGCGCAGGGGTCACCCCTCCACTTT.

This clone was recorded a few times. CDR3 in DNA: TGTGCCACAGAGGGACTAGCCTCCTACGAGCAGTACTTC. Its translation is CATEGLASYEQYF. The chain links TRBV10-3 to TRBJ2-7, with 9 positions matching TRBD2. Looked up from germline, CDR1 is ENHRY and CDR2 is SYGVKD. Trimming cost V 10 bases and J 0 bases; bases outside gene matches: 4. This CDR3 comprises 13 residues.